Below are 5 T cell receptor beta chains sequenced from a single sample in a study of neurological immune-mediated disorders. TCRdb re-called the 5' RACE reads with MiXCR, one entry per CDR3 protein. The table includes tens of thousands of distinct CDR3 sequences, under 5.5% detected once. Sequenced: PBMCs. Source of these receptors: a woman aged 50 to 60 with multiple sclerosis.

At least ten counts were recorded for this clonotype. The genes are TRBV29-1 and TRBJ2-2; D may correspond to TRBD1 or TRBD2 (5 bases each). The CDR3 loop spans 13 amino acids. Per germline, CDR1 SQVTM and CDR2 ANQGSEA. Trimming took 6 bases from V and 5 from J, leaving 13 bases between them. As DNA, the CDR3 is TGCAGCGTGGGGAGCCGACAGACCGGGGAGCTGTTTTTT. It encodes CSVGSRQTGELFF.

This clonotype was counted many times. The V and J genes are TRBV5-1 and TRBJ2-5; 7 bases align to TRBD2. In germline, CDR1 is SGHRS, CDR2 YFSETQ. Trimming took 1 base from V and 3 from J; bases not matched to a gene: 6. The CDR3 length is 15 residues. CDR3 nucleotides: TGCGCCAGCAGCTTGTTCGCAGGGAGGGAAGAGACCCAGTACTTC. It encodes CASSLFAGREETQYF. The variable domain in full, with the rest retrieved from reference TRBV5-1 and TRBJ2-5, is KAGVTQTPRYLIKTRGQQVTLSCSPISGHRSVSWYQQTPGQGLQFLFEYFSETQRNKGNFPGRFSGRQFSNSRSEMNVSTLELGDSALYLCASSLFAGREETQYFGPGTRLLVL.

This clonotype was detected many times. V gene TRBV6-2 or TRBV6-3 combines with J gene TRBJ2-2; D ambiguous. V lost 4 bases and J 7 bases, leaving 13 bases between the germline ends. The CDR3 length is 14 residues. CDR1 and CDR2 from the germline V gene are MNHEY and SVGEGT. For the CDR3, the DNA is TGTGCCAGCAGTTTTGCCGGGTCGGGCGGGGAGCTGTTTTTT. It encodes CASSFAGSGGELFF.

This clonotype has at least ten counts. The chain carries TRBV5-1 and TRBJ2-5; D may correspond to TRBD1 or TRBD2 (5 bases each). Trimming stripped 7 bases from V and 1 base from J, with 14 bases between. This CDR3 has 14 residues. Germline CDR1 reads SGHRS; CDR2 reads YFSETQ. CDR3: CASGRDGIQETQYF. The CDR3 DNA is TGCGCCAGCGGCCGGGACGGAATCCAAGAGACCCAGTACTTC.

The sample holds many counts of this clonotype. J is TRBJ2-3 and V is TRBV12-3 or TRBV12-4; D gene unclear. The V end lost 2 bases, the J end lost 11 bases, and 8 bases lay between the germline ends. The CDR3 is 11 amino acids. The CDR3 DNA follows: TGTGCCAGCAGTTTACGGGCCAAGCAGTATTTT. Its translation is CASSLRAKQYF.